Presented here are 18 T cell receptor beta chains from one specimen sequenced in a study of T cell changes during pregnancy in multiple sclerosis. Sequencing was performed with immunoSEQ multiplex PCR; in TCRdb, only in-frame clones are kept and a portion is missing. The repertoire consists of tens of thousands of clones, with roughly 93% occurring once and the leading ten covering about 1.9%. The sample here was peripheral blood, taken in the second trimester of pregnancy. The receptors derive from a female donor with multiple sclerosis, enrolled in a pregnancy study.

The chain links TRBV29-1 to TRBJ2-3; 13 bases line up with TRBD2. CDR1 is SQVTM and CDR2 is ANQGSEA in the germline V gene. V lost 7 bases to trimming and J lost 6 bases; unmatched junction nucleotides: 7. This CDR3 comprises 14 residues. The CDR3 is CSAGGLAGWDTQYF. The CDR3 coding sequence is TGCAGCGCGGGGGGACTAGCGGGATGGGATACGCAGTATTTT.

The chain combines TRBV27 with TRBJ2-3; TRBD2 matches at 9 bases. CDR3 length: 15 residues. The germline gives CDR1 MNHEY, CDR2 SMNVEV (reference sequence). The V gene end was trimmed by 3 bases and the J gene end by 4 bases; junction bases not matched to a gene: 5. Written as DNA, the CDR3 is TGTGCCAGCAGTTTGACTAGCGGTGCCCCAGATACGCAGTATTTT. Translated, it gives CASSLTSGAPDTQYF.

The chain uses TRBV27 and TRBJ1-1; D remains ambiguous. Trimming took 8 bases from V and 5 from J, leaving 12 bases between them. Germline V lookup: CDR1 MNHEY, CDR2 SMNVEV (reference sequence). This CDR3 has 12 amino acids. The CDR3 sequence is CASADLGTEAFF. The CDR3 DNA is TGTGCCAGCGCGGACTTGGGGACTGAAGCTTTCTTT.

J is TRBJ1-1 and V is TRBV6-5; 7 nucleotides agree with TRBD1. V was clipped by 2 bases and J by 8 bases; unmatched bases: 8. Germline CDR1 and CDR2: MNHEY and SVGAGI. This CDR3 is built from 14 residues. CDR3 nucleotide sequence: TGTGCCAGCAGTTACGACAGGGTTTTGGGGGAAGCTTTCTTT. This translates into CASSYDRVLGEAFF.

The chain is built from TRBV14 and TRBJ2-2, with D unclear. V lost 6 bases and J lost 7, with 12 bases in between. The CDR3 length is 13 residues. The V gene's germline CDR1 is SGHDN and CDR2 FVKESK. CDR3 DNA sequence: TGTGCCAGCAGTCCCGACTTGGGCGGGGAGCTGTTTTTT. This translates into CASSPDLGGELFF. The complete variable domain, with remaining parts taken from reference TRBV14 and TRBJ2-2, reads EAGVTQFPSHSVIEKGQTVTLRCDPISGHDNLYWYRRVMGKEIKFLLHFVKESKQDESGMPNNRFLAERTGGTYSTLKVQPAELEDSGVYFCASSPDLGGELFFGEGSRLTVL.

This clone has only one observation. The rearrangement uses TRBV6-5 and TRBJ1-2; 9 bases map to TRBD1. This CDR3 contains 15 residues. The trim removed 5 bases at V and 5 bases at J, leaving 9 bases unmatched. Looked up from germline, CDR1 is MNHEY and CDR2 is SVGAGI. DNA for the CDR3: TGTGCCAGCAGTAGAGGACAGGGGAGGGAGTATGGCTACACCTTC. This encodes CASSRGQGREYGYTF.

CDR3 region: CASSQGNSVTDTQYF. The CDR3 nucleotides read TGTGCCAGCAGTCAAGGAAATAGCGTCACAGATACGCAGTATTTT. This chain uses TRBV28 with TRBJ2-3; D might be TRBD2 (5 bases). V lost 5 bases and J 2 bases, leaving 14 bases between the germline ends. CDR1 is MDHEN, CDR2 SYDVKM, per germline. The CDR3 loop spans 15 amino acids.

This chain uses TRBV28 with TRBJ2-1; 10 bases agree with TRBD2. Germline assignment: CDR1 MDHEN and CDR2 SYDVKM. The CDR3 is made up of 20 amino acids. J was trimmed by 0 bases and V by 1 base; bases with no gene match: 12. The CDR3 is CASSLLEGLAGARSYNEQFF. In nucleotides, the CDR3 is TGTGCCAGCAGTTTATTAGAAGGGCTAGCGGGAGCCCGCTCCTACAATGAGCAGTTCTTC.

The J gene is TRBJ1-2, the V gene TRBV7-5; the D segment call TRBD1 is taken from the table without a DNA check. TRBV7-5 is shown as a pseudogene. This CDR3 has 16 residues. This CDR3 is CARSRTGDFPNYGYTF. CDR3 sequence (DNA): TGTGCCAGAAGCCGGACAGGTGATTTCCCTAACTATGGCTACACCTTC.

In nucleotides, the CDR3 is TGTGCCAGCAGCGTCAAGGGGGGGTGGGGCACTGAAGCTTTCTTT. It is translated as CASSVKGGWGTEAFF. The chain has TRBV9 and TRBJ1-1; a possible D gene is TRBD1 (6 bases). Germline V lookup: CDR1 SGDLS, CDR2 YYNGEE. V dropped 2 bases and J dropped 4 bases, with 15 bases sitting between them. The CDR3 spans 15 residues.

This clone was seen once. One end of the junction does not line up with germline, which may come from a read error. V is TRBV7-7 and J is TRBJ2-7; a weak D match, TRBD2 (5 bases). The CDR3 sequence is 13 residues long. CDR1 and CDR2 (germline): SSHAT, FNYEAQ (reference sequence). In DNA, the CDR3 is TGTGCTAGCAGCTTAGAACCCGGGGACGAGCAGTACTTC. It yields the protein CASSLEPGDEQYF.

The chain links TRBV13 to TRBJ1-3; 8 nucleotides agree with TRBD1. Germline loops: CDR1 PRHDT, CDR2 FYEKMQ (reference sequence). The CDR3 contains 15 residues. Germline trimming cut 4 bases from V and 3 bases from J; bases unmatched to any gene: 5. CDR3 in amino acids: CASSSPQGGGNTIYF. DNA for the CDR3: TGTGCCAGCAGCTCCCCACAGGGGGGTGGAAACACCATATATTTT.

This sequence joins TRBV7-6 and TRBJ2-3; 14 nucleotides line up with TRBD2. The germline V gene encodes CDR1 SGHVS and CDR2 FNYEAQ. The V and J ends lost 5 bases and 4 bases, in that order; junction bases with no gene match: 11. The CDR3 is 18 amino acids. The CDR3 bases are TGTGCCAGCAGCCTCGGACTAGCGGGAGGCCTGGGATCAGATACGCAGTATTTT. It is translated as CASSLGLAGGLGSDTQYF.

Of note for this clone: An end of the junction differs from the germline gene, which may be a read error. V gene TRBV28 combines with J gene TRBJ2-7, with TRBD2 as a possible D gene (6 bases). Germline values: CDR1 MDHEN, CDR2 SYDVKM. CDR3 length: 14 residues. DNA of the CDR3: TGTGCCAGCACTTTAAGCGGGTCGACCTACGAGCAGTACTTC. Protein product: CASTLSGSTYEQYF.

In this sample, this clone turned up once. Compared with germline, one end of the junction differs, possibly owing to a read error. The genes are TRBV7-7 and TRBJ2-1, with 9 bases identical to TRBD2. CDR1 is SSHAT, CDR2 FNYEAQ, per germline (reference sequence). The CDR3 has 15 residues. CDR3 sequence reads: CASSLAAGGHNEQFF. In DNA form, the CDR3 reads TGTGCTAGCAGCTTAGCAGCGGGGGGCCACAATGAGCAGTTCTTC.

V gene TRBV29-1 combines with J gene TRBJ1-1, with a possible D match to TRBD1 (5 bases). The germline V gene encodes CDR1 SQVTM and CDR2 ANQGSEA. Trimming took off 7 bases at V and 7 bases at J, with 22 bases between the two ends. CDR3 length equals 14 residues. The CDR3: CSADPREDFIEAFF. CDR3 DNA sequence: TGCAGCGCTGACCCCAGGGAGGATTTCATTGAAGCTTTCTTT.

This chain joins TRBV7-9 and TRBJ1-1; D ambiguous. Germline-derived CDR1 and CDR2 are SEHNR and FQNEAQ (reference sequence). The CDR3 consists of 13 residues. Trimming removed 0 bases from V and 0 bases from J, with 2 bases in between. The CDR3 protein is CASSLALNTEAFF. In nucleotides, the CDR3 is TGTGCCAGCAGCTTAGCCTTGAACACTGAAGCTTTCTTT.

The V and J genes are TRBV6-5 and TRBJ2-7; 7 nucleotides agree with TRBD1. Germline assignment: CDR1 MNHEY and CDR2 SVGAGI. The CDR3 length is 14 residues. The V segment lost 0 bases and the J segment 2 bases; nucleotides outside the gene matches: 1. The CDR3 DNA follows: TGTGCCAGCAGTTACTCGACAGGGACCTACGAGCAGTACTTC. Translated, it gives CASSYSTGTYEQYF.